One T cell receptor (beta chain) is described in this entry. Its specificity is unknown. Produced via immunoSEQ multiplex PCR; TCRdb's table is partial and in-frame only. The sample records some 260,000 clones, roughly 87% being singletons. The CDR3 loop spans 14 amino acids. The V gene lost 1 base and the J gene lost 2 bases, with 7 bases spanning the gap. In germline, CDR1 is SGHVS, CDR2 FNYEAQ. This record belongs to a study of cytomegalovirus exposure and HLA in healthy donors. Study-wide context: Both the 120 or so validation repertoires and the 666 first-cohort repertoires used the same platform, as reported by a later analysis.

Study-level results: The study recorded about 150 TCR beta chains that were cytomegalovirus-associated. High sensitivity and specificity were reportedly achieved when the classifier diagnosed cytomegalovirus status.

The TCR comes from a woman in her 30s in good health and CMV-seronegative. The sample comprised PBMCs. V gene TRBV7-6 combines with J gene TRBJ2-3; D remains ambiguous. The CDR3 here is CASSLDRYTDTQYF. CDR3 sequence (DNA): TGTGCCAGCAGCTTAGATCGATACACAGATACGCAGTATTTT.